Reported below is one T cell receptor beta chain. Its specificity is not known. Unique molecular identifiers were incorporated during preparation of the TCRbeta library. TCRdb re-called the PCR reads through MiXCR, storing one row per CDR3 protein. This sample has around 270,000 distinct CDR3 sequences, with over 7.5% found just once. This entry is derived from a study of T-cell reconstitution after alpha-beta-depleted transplantation in children. Study-level findings and limits: Several hundred rapidly expanded clones from non-depleted graft cells reportedly supplied alpha-beta T cells about two months post-transplant. It was newly produced T cells that mostly accounted for T-cell counts and diversity one year after transplant. The origin of high day-60 TCRbeta diversity in some patients lay in surviving recipient T cells and thymic progenitors.

V shed 1 base and J 5 bases; nucleotides not matched to a gene: 10. Germline V gives CDR1 MGHRA, CDR2 YSYEKL. The CDR3 is 16 residues long. The sample consisted of peripheral blood, taken 360 days after TCRalphabeta/CD19-depleted stem cell transplant. The sequence was obtained from a female patient between 2 and 15 years old who had a stem cell transplant for Fanconi anemia, so the T cells may come from the graft donor. The chain joins TRBV4-1 to TRBJ1-2; 7 positions match TRBD1. The CDR3: CASSQAPGQNFYGYTF. CDR3 nucleotides: TGCGCCAGCAGCCAAGCCCCGGGACAGAATTTTTATGGCTACACCTTC.